This T cell receptor beta chain was documented in a study of blood T cell repertoires in COVID-19. Using immunoSEQ multiplex PCR, the repertoire was profiled, and TCRdb retains in-frame clones only, with some absent. The sample has about 350,000 clones, roughly 90% seen once. The ends were cut back, 6 bases at V and 1 base at J, with 13 bases in the middle. The CDR3 totals 15 residues. Germline V gives CDR1 SGDLS, CDR2 YYNGEE. Membership in each cohort depended on participant-reported clinical history. A PCR-confirmed or clinician-diagnosed COVID-19 case had contacted exposed participants within 2 weeks of entry. The table lists this clone with a count of one.

The clonotype originates from a woman in her thirties who had been exposed to COVID-19. The rearrangement links TRBV9 to TRBJ2-2; D not resolved. The sample consisted of PBMCs or T cells enriched from blood (not recorded which). This CDR3 reads CASTLQALNTGELFF. The CDR3 region has the DNA TGTGCCAGCACCTTGCAGGCGCTGAACACCGGGGAGCTGTTTTTT.